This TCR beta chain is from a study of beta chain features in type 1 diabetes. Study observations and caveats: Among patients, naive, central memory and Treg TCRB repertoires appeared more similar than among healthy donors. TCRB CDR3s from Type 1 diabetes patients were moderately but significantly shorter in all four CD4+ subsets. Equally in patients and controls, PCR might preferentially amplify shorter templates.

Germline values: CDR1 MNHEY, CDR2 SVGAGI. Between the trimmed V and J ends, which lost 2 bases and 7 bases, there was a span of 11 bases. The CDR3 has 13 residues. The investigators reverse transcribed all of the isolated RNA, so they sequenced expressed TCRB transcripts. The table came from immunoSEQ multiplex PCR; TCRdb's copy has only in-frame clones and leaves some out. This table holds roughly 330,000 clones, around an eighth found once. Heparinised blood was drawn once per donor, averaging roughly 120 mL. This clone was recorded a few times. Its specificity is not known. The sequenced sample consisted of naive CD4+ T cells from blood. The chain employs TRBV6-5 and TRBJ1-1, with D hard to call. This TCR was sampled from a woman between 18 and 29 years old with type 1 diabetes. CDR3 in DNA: TGTGCCAGCAGTTACAGAGCACCTAGTGAAGCTTTCTTT. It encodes CASSYRAPSEAFF.